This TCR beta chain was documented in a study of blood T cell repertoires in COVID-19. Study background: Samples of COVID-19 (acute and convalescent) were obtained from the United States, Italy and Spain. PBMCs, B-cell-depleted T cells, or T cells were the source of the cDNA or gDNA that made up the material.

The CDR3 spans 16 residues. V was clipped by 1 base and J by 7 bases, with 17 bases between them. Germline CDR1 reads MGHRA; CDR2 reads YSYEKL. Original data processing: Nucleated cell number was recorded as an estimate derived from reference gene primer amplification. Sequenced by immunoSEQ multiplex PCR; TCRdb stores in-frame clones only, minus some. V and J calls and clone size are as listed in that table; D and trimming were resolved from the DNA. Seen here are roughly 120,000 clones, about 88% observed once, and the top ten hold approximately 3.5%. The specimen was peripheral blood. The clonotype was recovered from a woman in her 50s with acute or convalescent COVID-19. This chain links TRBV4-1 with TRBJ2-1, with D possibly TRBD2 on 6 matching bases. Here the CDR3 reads CASSQAGVAAKNEQFF. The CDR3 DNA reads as TGCGCCAGCAGCCAAGCCGGAGTAGCGGCCAAAAATGAGCAGTTCTTC.